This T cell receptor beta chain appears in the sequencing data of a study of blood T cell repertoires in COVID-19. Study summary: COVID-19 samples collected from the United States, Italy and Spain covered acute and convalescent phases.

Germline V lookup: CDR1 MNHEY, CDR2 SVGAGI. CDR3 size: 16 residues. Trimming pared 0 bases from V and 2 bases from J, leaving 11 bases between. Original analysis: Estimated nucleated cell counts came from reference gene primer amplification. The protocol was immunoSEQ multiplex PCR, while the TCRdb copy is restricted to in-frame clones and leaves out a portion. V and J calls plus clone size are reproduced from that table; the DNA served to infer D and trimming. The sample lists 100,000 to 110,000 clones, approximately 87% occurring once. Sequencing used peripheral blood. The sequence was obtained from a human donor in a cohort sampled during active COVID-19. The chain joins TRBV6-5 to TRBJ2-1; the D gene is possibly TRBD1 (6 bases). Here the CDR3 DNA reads TGTGCCAGCAGTTACTCGATCAGGGGCCCCTACAATGAGCAGTTCTTC. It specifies CASSYSIRGPYNEQFF.